This TCR beta chain stems from a study of blood T cell repertoires in COVID-19 (dated by TCRdb to about 2020). Notes on the research overall: Samples from collaborators originated in the United States, Italy and Spain and spanned both the acute and convalescent phases of COVID-19. The material from the prospective study consisted of cDNA or gDNA derived from T cells, B-cell-depleted T cells, or PBMCs. Deeply sampled blood TCRbeta repertoires from subjects exposed to, actively infected with, or recovered from COVID-19 were included in the dataset. The repertoires were released in a freely available public database meant as a resource for research on the immune response to SARS-CoV-2. Samples were obtained from the ongoing ImmuneRACE study (first 160 participants) and from over a thousand subjects provided by 6 global collaborators. Nearly every sample came with metadata listing a de-identified subject ID, COVID-19 status, age in years and sex. Where available, HLA class I and class II types were taken from metadata supplied by the sample provider and were not determined by assay-based typing.

On the study overall, not on this receptor specifically: How much clinical and demographic metadata was included differed by source and by participant, and the metadata was provided uncurated.

In this sample, this clone turned up once. This receptor's antigen is unknown. No qualities accompany the bases; no much larger clone lies one base away. At the junction V is shortened by 2 bases and J by 4 bases, with 13 bases in between. The CDR3 runs 15 residues from the cysteine to the phenylalanine. The retained sequence is limited to the CDR3, 45 bases, with the frame set at the first base. CDR1 and CDR2, per the germline V gene (reference sequence), are SEHNR and FQNEAQ. TCRbeta CDR3 regions were amplified from genomic DNA using the immunoSEQ Assay, a bias-controlled multiplex PCR. Turning to the authors' computational methods: Nucleated cell counts per sample were estimated from amplification of reference gene primers within the assay. To quantify the absolute abundance of each unique TCRbeta CDR3 rearrangement, sequence reads were collapsed and filtered. For each sample, productive Simpson clonality was calculated by taking the square root of Simpson's diversity index across productive rearrangements. TCRdb carries this immuneACCESS record with in-frame sequences only. Its versions omit some clonotypes, under half of them owing to an unresolved V gene in the studies checked, with the rest unexplained. V and J calls and clone size are copied from that table; D and trimming were computed from the DNA. For this sample the table gives approximately 40,000 clones, of which around 87% were detected only once. The ten largest clones add up to roughly 3.8% of the sample.

One collaborating source in Seattle enrolled patients while the patients were actively infected and followed the patients over time throughout the course of disease. Each collaborating institution followed its own protocols to collect whole blood in K2EDTA tubes. For TCRbeta analysis, collaborators shipped samples in one of three forms: frozen whole blood, isolated PBMCs, or DNA extracted from either of those sample types. What was sequenced was peripheral blood. This chain joins TRBV7-9 to TRBJ2-3; the best D guess is TRBD2, with 6 bases matching. This TCR was recovered from a man aged 40-49 years with COVID-19, enrolled during active disease. At the DNA level, the sequence is TGTGCCAGCAGCTTATATCGGGGGTCCCCAGATACGCAGTATTTT. Its product reads: CASSLYRGSPDTQYF. Extended through the reference TRBV7-9 and TRBJ2-3 proteins, this CDR3 yields the full variable domain: DTGVSQNPRHKITKRGQNVTFRCDPISEHNRLYWYRQTLGQGPEFLTYFQNEAQLEKSRLLSDRFSAERPKGSFSTLEIQRTEQGDSAMYLCASSLYRGSPDTQYFGPGTRLTVL.